These 21 T cell receptor beta chains came from one sample sequenced in a study of blood T cell repertoires in COVID-19. Sequenced by immunoSEQ multiplex PCR; TCRdb stores in-frame clones only, minus some. The sample includes around 220,000 clones, over 80% of them seen just once. Sequenced material: PBMCs or T cells enriched from blood (not recorded which). All receptors derive from a middle-aged woman who had recovered from COVID-19.

V is TRBV28 and J is TRBJ1-4; a possible D gene is TRBD1 (6 bases). The CDR3 totals 16 residues. Trimming pared 3 bases from V and 5 bases from J, leaving 16 bases between. Germline CDR1 MDHEN, CDR2 SYDVKM. CDR3 in DNA: TGTGCCAGCAGTTTCCGTCCGGGACACGGAAATGAAAAACTGTTTTTT. It translates to CASSFRPGHGNEKLFF.

There are a few counts of this clone. V usage is TRBV28 and J usage is TRBJ2-7; TRBD2 matches 8 bases. J was trimmed by 3 bases and V by 1 base; bases with no gene match: 2. This CDR3 is 14 amino acids long. Germline loops: CDR1 MDHEN, CDR2 SYDVKM. The CDR3 DNA reads as TGTGCCAGCAGTTTATCTCGGGGGGGCTACGAGCAGTACTTC. Its protein is CASSLSRGGYEQYF.

The chain uses TRBV24-1 and TRBJ1-3; D gene ambiguous. CDR3 length: 15 amino acids. The V end lost 10 bases, the J end lost 0 bases, and 15 bases lay between the germline ends. The germline CDR1 and CDR2 sequences are KGHDR and SFDVKD. CDR3: CATRSGSPSGNTIYF. CDR3 sequence (DNA): TGTGCCACTCGATCTGGCTCTCCCTCTGGAAACACCATATATTTT.

The V and J genes are TRBV5-1 and TRBJ1-2; TRBD1 might be the D (6 bases). The CDR3 runs 13 residues. V was trimmed by 4 bases and J by 7 bases, leaving 14 bases between them. Germline CDR1 SGHRS, CDR2 YFSETQ. In nucleotides, the CDR3 is TGCGCCAGCAGCACAACAGGGTGGGGTGGCTACACCTTC. As protein: CASSTTGWGGYTF.

The chain carries TRBV11-2 and TRBJ2-1; D perhaps matches TRBD2 (5 bases). Trimming pared 1 base from V and 5 bases from J, leaving 12 bases between. CDR3 length: 15 amino acids. Germline lookup yields CDR1 SGHAT and CDR2 FQNNGV. CDR3: CASSLVPDWNNEQFF. The CDR3 DNA is TGTGCCAGCAGCTTAGTCCCGGACTGGAACAATGAGCAGTTCTTC.

V gene TRBV5-1 combines with J gene TRBJ2-3; 9 nucleotides align to TRBD2. J lost 7 bases, V lost 5 bases, and 11 bases had no gene match. The CDR3 is made up of 15 amino acids. Germline CDR1 reads SGHRS; CDR2 reads YFSETQ. CDR3 loop: CASSSQREDLNTQYF. CDR3 in DNA: TGCGCCAGCAGTTCGCAGCGGGAGGATTTGAATACGCAGTATTTT.

The chain uses TRBV5-1 and TRBJ2-2; no reliable D call. The CDR3 consists of 14 residues. Trimming took 5 bases from V and 4 from J, leaving 12 bases between them. Germline V gene lookup returns CDR1 SGHRS and CDR2 YFSETQ. The DNA of the CDR3 is TGCGCCAGCAGATACCTCTCGGGCACCGGGGAGCTGTTTTTT. It yields the protein CASRYLSGTGELFF. Looking up the rest from reference TRBV5-1 and TRBJ2-2 gives the full variable domain: KAGVTQTPRYLIKTRGQQVTLSCSPISGHRSVSWYQQTPGQGLQFLFEYFSETQRNKGNFPGRFSGRQFSNSRSEMNVSTLELGDSALYLCASRYLSGTGELFFGEGSRLTVL.

The chain is built from TRBV11-2 and TRBJ2-5; D remains unclear. Trimming stripped 6 bases from V and 5 bases from J, with 7 bases between. The CDR3 extends over 11 amino acids. CDR1 SGHAT and CDR2 FQNNGV come from the germline V gene. The DNA of the CDR3 is TGTGCCAGCAGTTTACGGGAGACCCAGTACTTC. This gives the protein CASSLRETQYF.

This sequence joins TRBV5-4 and TRBJ2-1, with D tentatively TRBD1 (6 bases). The CDR3 is 16 residues long. The V end lost 4 bases, the J end lost 0 bases, and 14 bases lay between the germline ends. The germline V gene has CDR1 SGHNT and CDR2 YYREEE (reference sequence). The CDR3 DNA sequence: TGTGCCAGCAGCAGACCACAGGGAAGCTCCTACAATGAGCAGTTCTTC. Translated, it gives CASSRPQGSSYNEQFF.

The V and J genes are TRBV24-1 and TRBJ1-5; D is uncertain. Trimming took off 4 bases at V and 1 base at J, with 10 bases between the two ends. Per the germline V gene, CDR1 is KGHDR and CDR2 is SFDVKD. This CDR3 has 15 amino acids. CDR3 nucleotide sequence: TGTGCCACCAGTGAGGCGGGATGGAGCAATCAGCCCCAGCATTTT. Residues: CATSEAGWSNQPQHF.

The V and J genes are TRBV19 and TRBJ1-1; TRBD1 aligns across 7 bases. With 3 bases clipped from V and 5 bases from J, the junction kept 6 bases outside the gene matches. Germline V gene lookup returns CDR1 LNHDA and CDR2 SQIVND (reference sequence). This CDR3 region has 14 residues. CDR3 DNA: TGTGCCAGTAGTATGAACAGGGGAAGGACTGAAGCTTTCTTT. Amino acids: CASSMNRGRTEAFF.

The chain couples TRBV5-1 to TRBJ2-5; 8 bases line up with TRBD1. CDR3 length: 14 amino acids. V trimming: 3 bases; J trimming: 1 base; junction bases outside the gene matches: 2. Germline V gives CDR1 SGHRS, CDR2 YFSETQ. DNA of the CDR3: TGCGCCAGCAGCTCGACAGGGGTCCAAGAGACCCAGTACTTC. Its translation: CASSSTGVQETQYF.

V and J are TRBV23-1 and TRBJ2-3; 10 bases agree with TRBD2. TRBV23-1 is known as an ORF, though its function is uncertain. The CDR3 extends over 20 amino acids. J was trimmed by 2 bases and V by 0 bases; bases with no gene match: 14. The CDR3 reads CASSQSEPAGGNRPTDTQYF. The CDR3 DNA reads TGCGCCAGCAGTCAATCTGAGCCAGCGGGAGGGAATAGGCCCACAGATACGCAGTATTTT.

This clone came up once. The chain couples TRBV19 to TRBJ1-6; tentative D call: TRBD1 (5 bases). The CDR3 contains 12 residues. Germline V lookup: CDR1 LNHDA, CDR2 SQIVND (reference sequence). V gave up 7 bases and J gave up 14 bases, with 15 bases separating them. CDR3 bases: TGTGCCAGTACTTCAACGGGGGTTTCCCTCCACTTT. Translation gives CASTSTGVSLHF.

This chain joins TRBV11-3 and TRBJ1-3, with a tentative D call TRBD1 (5 bases). Trimming took 3 bases from V and 0 from J, leaving 6 bases between them. Germline V lookup: CDR1 SGHNT, CDR2 YENEEA. The CDR3 loop spans 14 amino acids. DNA of the CDR3: TGTGCCAGCAGCTTCGACAGCTCTGGAAACACCATATATTTT. It translates to CASSFDSSGNTIYF. Complete variable domain (other parts from reference TRBV11-3 and TRBJ1-3): EAGVVQSPRYKIIEKKQPVAFWCNPISGHNTLYWYLQNLGQGPELLIRYENEEAVDDSQLPKDRFSAERLKGVDSTLKIQPAELGDSAVYLCASSFDSSGNTIYFGEGSWLTVV.

The gene calls are TRBV7-9 and TRBJ1-1; the D gene is possibly TRBD1 (6 bases). The ends were cut back, 6 bases at V and 1 base at J, with 12 bases in the middle. This CDR3 has 14 residues. CDR1 and CDR2 (germline): SEHNR, FQNEAQ (reference sequence). The CDR3 loop reads CASSWGRRNTEAFF. DNA of the CDR3: TGTGCCAGCAGTTGGGGGCGGCGGAACACTGAAGCTTTCTTT.

The chain combines TRBV4-1 with TRBJ1-2; 7 positions agree with TRBD1. Germline loops: CDR1 MGHRA, CDR2 YSYEKL. This CDR3 is built from 15 residues. J gave up 6 bases and V 5 bases, and 12 bases lay outside the gene matches. CDR3: CASSLGGQRPHGYTF. The DNA for the CDR3 is TGCGCCAGCAGCTTGGGGGGACAGAGGCCCCATGGCTACACCTTC.

V and J are TRBV7-9 and TRBJ2-1; 9 nucleotides match TRBD2. Trimming cost V 1 base and J 10 bases; bases outside gene matches: 5. The V gene's germline CDR1 is SEHNR and CDR2 FQNEAQ (reference sequence). This CDR3 is 14 amino acids long. CDR3 nucleotides: TGTGCCAGCAGCTTAGTTAGCGGGGGCGCGGAGCAGTTCTTC. Its translation: CASSLVSGGAEQFF.

The chain combines TRBV2 with TRBJ2-2; the match to TRBD1 covers 8 bases. CDR1 and CDR2 from the germline V gene are SNHLY and FYNNEI. This CDR3 region has 16 residues. V was clipped by 6 bases and J by 3 bases; unmatched bases: 9. The CDR3 spells CASRADRGSYTGELFF. CDR3 sequence (DNA): TGTGCCAGCAGGGCCGACAGGGGATCGTACACCGGGGAGCTGTTTTTT.

This chain joins TRBV30 and TRBJ2-1, with D perhaps TRBD1 (6 bases). V dropped 4 bases and J dropped 15 bases, with 22 bases sitting between them. The CDR3 runs to 13 residues. CDR1 and CDR2 (germline): GTSNPN, SVGIG (reference sequence). The CDR3: CAWTAAGAPIGFF. CDR3 bases: TGTGCCTGGACCGCGGCAGGGGCTCCCATTGGGTTCTTC. Supplemented by reference TRBV30 and TRBJ2-1, the full variable domain reads SQTIHQWPATLVQPVGSPLSLECTVEGTSNPNLYWYRQAAGRGLQLLFYSVGIGQISSEVPQNLSASRPQDRQFILSSKKLLLSDSGFYLCAWTAAGAPIGFFGPGTRLTVL.

The chain is built from TRBV5-1 and TRBJ2-2; 9 nucleotides line up with TRBD2. The length of the CDR3 is 16 residues. Trimming at V came to 0 bases and at J to 5 bases, leaving 5 bases not matched to a gene. In germline, CDR1 is SGHRS, CDR2 YFSETQ. CDR3 in DNA: TGCGCCAGCAGCTTGGTCGTTGCGGGAGGGACCGGGGAGCTGTTTTTT. Translation: CASSLVVAGGTGELFF. Together with reference TRBV5-1 and TRBJ2-2, the CDR3 gives the full variable domain: KAGVTQTPRYLIKTRGQQVTLSCSPISGHRSVSWYQQTPGQGLQFLFEYFSETQRNKGNFPGRFSGRQFSNSRSEMNVSTLELGDSALYLCASSLVVAGGTGELFFGEGSRLTVL.